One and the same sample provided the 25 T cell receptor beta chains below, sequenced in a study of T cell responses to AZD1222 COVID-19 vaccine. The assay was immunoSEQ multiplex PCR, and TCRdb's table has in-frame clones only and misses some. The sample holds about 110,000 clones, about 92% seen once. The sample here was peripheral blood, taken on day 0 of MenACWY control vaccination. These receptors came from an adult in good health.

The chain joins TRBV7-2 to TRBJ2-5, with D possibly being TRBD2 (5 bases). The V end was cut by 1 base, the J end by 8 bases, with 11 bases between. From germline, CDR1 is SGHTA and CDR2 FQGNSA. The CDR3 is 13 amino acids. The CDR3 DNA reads TGTGCCAGCAGCTTAGAGGGAGAGACAACCCAGTACTTC. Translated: CASSLEGETTQYF.

The CDR3 here is CAISESLEEAQFF. CDR3 nucleotide sequence: TGTGCCATCAGTGAGTCGTTGGAAGAGGCGCAGTTCTTC. The chain carries TRBV10-3 and TRBJ2-1; no firm D call. Per germline, CDR1 ENHRY and CDR2 SYGVKD. V lost 0 bases and J 12 bases, leaving 12 bases between the germline ends. There are 13 residues in the CDR3.

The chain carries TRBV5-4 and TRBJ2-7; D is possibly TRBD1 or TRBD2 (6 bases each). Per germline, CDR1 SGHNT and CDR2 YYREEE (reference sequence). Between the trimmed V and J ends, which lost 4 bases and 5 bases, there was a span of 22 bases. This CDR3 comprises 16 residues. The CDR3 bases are TGTGCCAGCAGCCCCCCCGGAGGGGGAGAGTTCCACGAGCAGTACTTC. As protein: CASSPPGGGEFHEQYF.

CDR3 residues: CAWSGSGQPQHF. The CDR3 region has the DNA TGTGCCTGGAGTGGGTCGGGACAGCCCCAGCATTTT. This sequence joins TRBV30 and TRBJ1-5, with D uncertain. The CDR3 sequence is 12 residues long. The germline V and J ends were trimmed by 1 base and 7 bases, with 8 bases remaining between them. CDR1 is GTSNPN, CDR2 SVGIG, per germline (reference sequence).

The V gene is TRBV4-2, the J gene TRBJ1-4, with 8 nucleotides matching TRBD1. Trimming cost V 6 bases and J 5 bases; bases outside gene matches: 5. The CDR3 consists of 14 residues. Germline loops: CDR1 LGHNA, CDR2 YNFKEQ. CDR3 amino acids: CASRHDRGNEKLFF. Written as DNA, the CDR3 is TGTGCCAGCAGACACGACAGGGGCAATGAAAAACTGTTTTTT.

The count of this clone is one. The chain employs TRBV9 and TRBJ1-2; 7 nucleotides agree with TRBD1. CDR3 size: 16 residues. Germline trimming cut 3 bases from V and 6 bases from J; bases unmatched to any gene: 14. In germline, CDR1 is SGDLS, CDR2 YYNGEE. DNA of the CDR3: TGTGCCAGCAGCGCAGAATACAGGGGTAACGTTCATGGCTACACCTTC. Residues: CASSAEYRGNVHGYTF.

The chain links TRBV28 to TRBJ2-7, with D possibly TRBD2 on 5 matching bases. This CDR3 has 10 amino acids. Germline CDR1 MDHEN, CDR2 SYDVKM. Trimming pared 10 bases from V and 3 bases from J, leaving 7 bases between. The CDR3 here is CATRGYEQYF. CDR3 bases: TGTGCCACCCGGGGCTACGAGCAGTACTTC.

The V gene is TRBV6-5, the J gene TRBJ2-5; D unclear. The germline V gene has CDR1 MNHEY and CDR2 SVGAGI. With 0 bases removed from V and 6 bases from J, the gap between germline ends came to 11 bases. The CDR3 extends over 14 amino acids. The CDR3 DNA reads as TGTGCCAGCAGTTACTCGGATAGGGCGAAGACCCAGTACTTC. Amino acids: CASSYSDRAKTQYF.

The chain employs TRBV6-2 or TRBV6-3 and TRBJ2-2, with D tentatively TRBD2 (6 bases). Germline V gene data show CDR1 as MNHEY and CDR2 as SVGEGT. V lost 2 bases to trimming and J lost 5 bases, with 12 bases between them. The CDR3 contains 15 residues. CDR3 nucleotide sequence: TGTGCCAGCAGTTACGGAGGGCTGCGGACCGGGGAGCTGTTTTTT. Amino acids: CASSYGGLRTGELFF.

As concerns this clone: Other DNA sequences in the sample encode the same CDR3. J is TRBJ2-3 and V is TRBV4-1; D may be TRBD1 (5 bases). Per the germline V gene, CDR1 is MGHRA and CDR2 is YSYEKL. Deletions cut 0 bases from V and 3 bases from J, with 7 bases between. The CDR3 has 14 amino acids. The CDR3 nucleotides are TGCGCCAGCAGCCAAGAAAGGGGTACAGATACGCAGTATTTT. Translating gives CASSQERGTDTQYF.

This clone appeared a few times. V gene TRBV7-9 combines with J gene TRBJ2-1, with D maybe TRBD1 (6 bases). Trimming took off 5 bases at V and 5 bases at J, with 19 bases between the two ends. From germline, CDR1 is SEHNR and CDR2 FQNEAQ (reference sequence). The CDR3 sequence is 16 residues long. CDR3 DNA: TGTGCCAGCAGCCCCACCGGCAGGGGAACAGACAATGAGCAGTTCTTC. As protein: CASSPTGRGTDNEQFF.

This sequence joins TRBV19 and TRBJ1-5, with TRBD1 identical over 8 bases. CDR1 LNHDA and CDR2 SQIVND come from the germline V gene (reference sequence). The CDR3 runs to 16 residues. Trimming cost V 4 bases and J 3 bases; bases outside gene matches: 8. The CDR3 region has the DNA TGTGCCAGTAGTACCCGGACAGGGCAGGACAATCAGCCCCAGCATTTT. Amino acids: CASSTRTGQDNQPQHF.

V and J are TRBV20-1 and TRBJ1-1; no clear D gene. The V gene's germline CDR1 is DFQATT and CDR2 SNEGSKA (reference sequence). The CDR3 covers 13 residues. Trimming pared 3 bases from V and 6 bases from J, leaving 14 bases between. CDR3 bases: TGCAGTGCTAGTTTAGGCGGGTGGGCTGAAGCTTTCTTT. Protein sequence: CSASLGGWAEAFF.

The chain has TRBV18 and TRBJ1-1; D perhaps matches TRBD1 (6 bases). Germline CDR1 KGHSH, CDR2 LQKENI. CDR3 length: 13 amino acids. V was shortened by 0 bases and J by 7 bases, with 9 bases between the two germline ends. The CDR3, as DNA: TGTGCCAGCTCACCACCGCCACAGGGTGAAGCTTTCTTT. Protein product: CASSPPPQGEAFF.

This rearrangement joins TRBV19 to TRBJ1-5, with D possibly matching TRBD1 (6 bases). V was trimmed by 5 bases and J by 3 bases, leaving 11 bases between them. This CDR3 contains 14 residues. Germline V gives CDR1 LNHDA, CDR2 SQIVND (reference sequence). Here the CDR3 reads CASSGRGTNQPQHF. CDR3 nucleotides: TGTGCCAGTAGTGGGAGGGGGACCAATCAGCCCCAGCATTTT.

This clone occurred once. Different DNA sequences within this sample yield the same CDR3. CDR3 coding DNA: TGCGCCAGCAGCTTAGGGCAGGGAGGCGAAAAACTGTTTTTT. Residues: CASSLGQGGEKLFF. V usage is TRBV5-1 and J usage is TRBJ1-4; a weak D match, TRBD1 (5 bases). Germline CDR1 reads SGHRS; CDR2 reads YFSETQ. The V end lost 2 bases, the J end lost 8 bases, and 13 bases lay between the germline ends. The CDR3 runs to 14 residues.

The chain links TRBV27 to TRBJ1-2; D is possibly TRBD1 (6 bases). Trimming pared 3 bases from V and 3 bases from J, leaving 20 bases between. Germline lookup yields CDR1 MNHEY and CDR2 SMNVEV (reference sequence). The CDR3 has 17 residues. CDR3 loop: CASSLGLNRGRDYGYTF. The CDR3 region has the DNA TGTGCCAGCAGTTTGGGCCTAAACCGGGGGCGCGACTATGGCTACACCTTC.

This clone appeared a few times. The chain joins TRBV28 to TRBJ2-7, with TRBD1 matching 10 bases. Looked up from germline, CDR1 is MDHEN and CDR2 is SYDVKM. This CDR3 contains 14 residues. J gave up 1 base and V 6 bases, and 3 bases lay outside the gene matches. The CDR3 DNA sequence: TGTGCCAGCAGGACAGGGGGCGGATCCTACGAGCAGTACTTC. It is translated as CASRTGGGSYEQYF. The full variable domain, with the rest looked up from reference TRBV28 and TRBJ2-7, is DVKVTQSSRYLVKRTGEKVFLECVQDMDHENMFWYRQDPGLGLRLIYFSYDVKMKEKGDIPEGYSVSREKKERFSLILESASTNQTSMYLCASRTGGGSYEQYFGPGTRLTVT.

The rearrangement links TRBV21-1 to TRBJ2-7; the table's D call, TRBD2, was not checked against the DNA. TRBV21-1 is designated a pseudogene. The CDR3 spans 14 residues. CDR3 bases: TGTGCCAGCAGCAAAGAGGACTTCTACTACGAGCAGTACTTC. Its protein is CASSKEDFYYEQYF.

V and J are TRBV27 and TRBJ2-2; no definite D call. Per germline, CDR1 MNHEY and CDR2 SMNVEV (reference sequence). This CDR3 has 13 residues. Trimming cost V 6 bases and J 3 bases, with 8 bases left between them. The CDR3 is CASSRHYTGELFF. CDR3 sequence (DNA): TGTGCCAGCAGCCGACATTACACCGGGGAGCTGTTTTTT.

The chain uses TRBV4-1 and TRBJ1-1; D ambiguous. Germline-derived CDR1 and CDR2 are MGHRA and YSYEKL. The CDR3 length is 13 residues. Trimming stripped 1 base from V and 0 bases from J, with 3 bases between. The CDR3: CASSQGVNTEAFF. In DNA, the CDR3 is TGCGCCAGCAGCCAAGGGGTGAACACTGAAGCTTTCTTT.

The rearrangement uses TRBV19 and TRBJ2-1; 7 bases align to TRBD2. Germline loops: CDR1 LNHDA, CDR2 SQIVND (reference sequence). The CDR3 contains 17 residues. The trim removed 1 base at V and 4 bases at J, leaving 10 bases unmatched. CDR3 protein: CASSIVLASSGYNEQFF. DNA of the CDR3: TGTGCCAGTAGTATAGTTTTAGCGTCTAGCGGATACAATGAGCAGTTCTTC.

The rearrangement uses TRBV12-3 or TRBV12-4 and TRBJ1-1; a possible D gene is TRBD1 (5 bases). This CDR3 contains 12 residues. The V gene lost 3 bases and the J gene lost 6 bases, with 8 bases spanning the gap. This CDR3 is CASSFWGPEAFF. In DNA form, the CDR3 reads TGTGCCAGCAGTTTCTGGGGCCCTGAAGCTTTCTTT.

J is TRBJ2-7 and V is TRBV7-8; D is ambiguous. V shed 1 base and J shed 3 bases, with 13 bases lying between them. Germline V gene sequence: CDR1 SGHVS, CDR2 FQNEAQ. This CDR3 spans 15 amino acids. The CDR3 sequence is CASSLGPSFNYEQYF. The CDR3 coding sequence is TGTGCCAGCAGCTTAGGCCCGAGCTTCAACTACGAGCAGTACTTC.

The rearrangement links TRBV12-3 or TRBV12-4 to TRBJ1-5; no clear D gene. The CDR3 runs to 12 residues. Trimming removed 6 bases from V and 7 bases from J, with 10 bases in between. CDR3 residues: CASSAWGQPQHF. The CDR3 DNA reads TGTGCCAGCAGCGCCTGGGGACAGCCCCAGCATTTT.